These 2 T cell receptor beta chains were all obtained from the same sample, sequenced in a study of blood T cell repertoires in COVID-19. Assay used: immunoSEQ multiplex PCR; TCRdb lists only in-frame clones, some missing. The sample has about 250,000 clones, about four fifths seen once; the top ten hold less than 5.5%. The sequenced sample was PBMCs or T cells enriched from blood (not recorded which). The receptors stem from a man aged 35 to 55 who had been exposed to COVID-19.

This clone showed up just a few times. Other nucleotide sequences from this sample produce the same CDR3. The V gene is TRBV6-1, the J gene TRBJ1-5; possible D gene TRBD1, 6 bases. The length of the CDR3 is 15 residues. The V end lost 0 bases, the J end lost 6 bases, and 12 bases lay between the germline ends. Germline V CDR1 and CDR2: MNHNS, SASEGT. The CDR3 reads CASSEAGALGQPQHF. As DNA, the CDR3 is TGTGCCAGCAGTGAAGCGGGGGCGCTAGGTCAGCCCCAGCATTTT.

The chain carries TRBV5-1 and TRBJ2-1; D perhaps matches TRBD2 (5 bases). This CDR3 has 13 residues. Germline loops: CDR1 SGHRS, CDR2 YFSETQ. V was cut by 7 bases and J by 5 bases, with 13 bases left in between. CDR3 in DNA: TGCGCCAGCTTTTCTCTCGGGGACAATGAGCAGTTCTTC. It is translated as CASFSLGDNEQFF.